By share, the clone carrying this TCR beta chain ranks as medium-sized. Generated by immunoSEQ multiplex PCR, the TCRdb table keeps only in-frame clones and is missing some. Here the sample spans approximately 12,000 clones, more than 30% being singletons. These data are taken from a study of graft-versus-host responses after intestinal transplantation. Across the study: Anti-thymocyte globulin induction, then tacrolimus and steroids for about three years, went to all recipients. Study outcomes and limitations: Within the allografts of patients who had graft-donor T cell macrochimerism, graft-versus-host to host-versus-graft clonal ratios were high.

The CDR3 is 12 amino acids. CDR1 is LNHDA and CDR2 is SQIVND in the germline V gene (reference sequence). Trimming took off 3 bases at V and 8 bases at J, with 8 bases between the two ends. The culture paired roughly 200,000 irradiated violet-dye-labeled stimulators with roughly 200,000 CFSE-labeled responders. The reaction was completed, and proliferating CFSE-low CD3+CD4+ and CD3+CD8+ responders were then sorted. This TCR derives from a human patient who received an intestinal transplant. The V and J genes are TRBV19 and TRBJ2-1, with no clear D. Sequenced here: alloreactive CD8+ T cells from a mixed lymphocyte reaction culture, sampled before intestinal transplant. As for subset: CFSE-low proliferating T cells sorted from roughly 6-day pre-transplant mixed lymphocyte reaction (GvH or HvG direction). Here the CDR3 reads CASSIRFDEQFF. CDR3 DNA: TGTGCCAGTAGTATCCGGTTCGATGAGCAGTTCTTC.